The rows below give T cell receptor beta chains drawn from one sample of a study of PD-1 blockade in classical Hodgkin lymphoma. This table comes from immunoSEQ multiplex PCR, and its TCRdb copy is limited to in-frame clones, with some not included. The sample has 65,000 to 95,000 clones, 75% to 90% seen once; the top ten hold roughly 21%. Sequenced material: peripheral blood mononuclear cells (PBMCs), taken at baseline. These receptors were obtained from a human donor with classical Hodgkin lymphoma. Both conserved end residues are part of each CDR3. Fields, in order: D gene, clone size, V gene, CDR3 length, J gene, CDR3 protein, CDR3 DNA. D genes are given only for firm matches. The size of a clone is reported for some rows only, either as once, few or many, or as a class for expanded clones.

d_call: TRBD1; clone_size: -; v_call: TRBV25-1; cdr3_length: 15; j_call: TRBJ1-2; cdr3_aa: CASSEPTGQGGGYTF; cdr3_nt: TGTGCCAGCAGTGAACCCACTGGACAGGGCGGTGGCTACACCTTC
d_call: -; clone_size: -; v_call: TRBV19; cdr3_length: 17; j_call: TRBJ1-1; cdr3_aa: CASSPARRDLRNTEAFF; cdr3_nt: TGTGCCAGTAGCCCTGCGAGAAGGGACCTACGGAACACTGAAGCTTTCTTT
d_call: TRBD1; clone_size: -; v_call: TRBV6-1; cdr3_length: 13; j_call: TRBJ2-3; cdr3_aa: CASGDRDRDTQYF; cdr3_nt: TGTGCCAGCGGGGACAGGGACAGAGATACGCAGTATTTT
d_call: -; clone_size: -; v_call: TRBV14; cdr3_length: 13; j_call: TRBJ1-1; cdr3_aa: CASSQVRTGEAFF; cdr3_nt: TGTGCCAGCAGCCAAGTTAGAACAGGTGAAGCTTTCTTT
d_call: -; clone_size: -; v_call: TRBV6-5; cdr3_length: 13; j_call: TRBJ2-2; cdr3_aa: CATGIDPFGELFF; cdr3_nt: TGTGCCACAGGGATTGACCCTTTCGGGGAGCTGTTTTTT
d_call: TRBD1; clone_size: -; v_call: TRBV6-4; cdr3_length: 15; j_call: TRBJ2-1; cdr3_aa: CASSPGGRSYNEQFF; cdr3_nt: TGTGCCAGCAGTCCAGGGGGACGCTCCTACAATGAGCAGTTCTTC
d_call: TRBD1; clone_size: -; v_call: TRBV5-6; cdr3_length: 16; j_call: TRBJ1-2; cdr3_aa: CASSLVGGGDFYGYTF; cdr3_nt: TGTGCCAGCAGCTTGGTTGGAGGGGGCGATTTTTATGGCTACACCTTC
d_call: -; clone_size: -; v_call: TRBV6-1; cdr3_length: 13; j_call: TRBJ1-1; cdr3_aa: CASRGLGNTEAFF; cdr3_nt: TGTGCCAGCAGGGGACTCGGAAACACTGAAGCTTTCTTT
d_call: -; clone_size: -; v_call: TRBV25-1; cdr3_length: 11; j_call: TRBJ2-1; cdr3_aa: CASSERAEQFF; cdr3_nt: TGTGCCAGCAGTGAACGAGCTGAGCAGTTCTTC
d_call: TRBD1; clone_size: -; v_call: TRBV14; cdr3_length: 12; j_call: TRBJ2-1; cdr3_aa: CASSPGGAEQFF; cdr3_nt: TGTGCCAGCAGCCCAGGGGGCGCGGAGCAGTTCTTC
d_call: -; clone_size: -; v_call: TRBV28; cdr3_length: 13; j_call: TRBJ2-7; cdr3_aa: CASSPPGGNEQYF; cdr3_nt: TGTGCCAGCAGTCCGCCGGGGGGCAACGAGCAGTACTTC
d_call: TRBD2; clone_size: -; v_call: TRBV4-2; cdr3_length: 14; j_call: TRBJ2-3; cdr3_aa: CASSLERDTDTQYF; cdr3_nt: TGTGCCAGCAGCCTAGAGCGGGACACAGATACGCAGTATTTT
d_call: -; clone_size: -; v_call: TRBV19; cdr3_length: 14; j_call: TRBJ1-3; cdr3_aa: CASSILDARNTIYF; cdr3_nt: TGTGCCAGTAGTATACTCGACGCCCGAAACACCATATATTTT
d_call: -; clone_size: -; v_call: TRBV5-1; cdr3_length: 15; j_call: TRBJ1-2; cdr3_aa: CASSLEANPSYGYTF; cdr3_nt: TGCGCCAGCAGCTTGGAGGCCAACCCCAGCTATGGCTACACCTTC
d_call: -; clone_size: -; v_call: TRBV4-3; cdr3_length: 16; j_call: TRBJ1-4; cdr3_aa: CASSQGPGGLVEKLFF; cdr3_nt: TGCGCCAGCAGCCAAGGGCCCGGGGGGCTGGTCGAAAAACTGTTTTTT
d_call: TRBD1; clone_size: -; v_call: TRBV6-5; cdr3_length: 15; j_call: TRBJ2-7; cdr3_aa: CASRAVGTGVHEQYF; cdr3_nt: TGTGCCAGCAGGGCCGTAGGGACAGGGGTACACGAGCAGTACTTC
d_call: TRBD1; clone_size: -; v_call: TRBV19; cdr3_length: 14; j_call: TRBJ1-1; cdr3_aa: CASSMQGDNTEAFF; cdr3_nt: TGTGCCAGTAGTATGCAGGGGGATAACACTGAAGCTTTCTTT
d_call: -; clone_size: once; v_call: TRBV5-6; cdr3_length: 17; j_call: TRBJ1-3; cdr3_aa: CASSVGGGISSGNTIYF; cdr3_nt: TGTGCCAGCAGCGTGGGGGGCGGGATTTCCTCTGGAAACACCATATATTTT
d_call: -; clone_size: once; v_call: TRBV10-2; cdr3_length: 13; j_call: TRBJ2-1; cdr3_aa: CASSAAGSNEQFF; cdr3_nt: TGCGCCAGCAGTGCAGCAGGGTCCAATGAGCAGTTCTTC
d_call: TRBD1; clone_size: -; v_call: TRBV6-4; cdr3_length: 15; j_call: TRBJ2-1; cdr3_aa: CASSEPGQGHNEQFF; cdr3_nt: TGTGCCAGCAGTGAACCGGGACAGGGTCACAATGAGCAGTTCTTC
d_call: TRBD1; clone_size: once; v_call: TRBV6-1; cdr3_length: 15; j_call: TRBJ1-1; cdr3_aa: CASSDMEGAVTEAFF; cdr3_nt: TGTGCCAGCAGTGATATGGAGGGGGCCGTCACTGAAGCTTTCTTT
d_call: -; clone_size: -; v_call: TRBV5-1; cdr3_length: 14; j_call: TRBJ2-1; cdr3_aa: CASSPPLREDEQFF; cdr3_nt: TGCGCCAGCAGCCCCCCTCTGAGGGAGGATGAGCAGTTCTTC
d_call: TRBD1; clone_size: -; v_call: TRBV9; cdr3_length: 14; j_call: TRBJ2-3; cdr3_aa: CASSGRTGPDTQYF; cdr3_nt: TGTGCCAGCAGCGGACGGACAGGGCCAGATACGCAGTATTTT
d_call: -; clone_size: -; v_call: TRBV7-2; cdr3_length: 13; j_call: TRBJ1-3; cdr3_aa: CASSLPNRNTIYF; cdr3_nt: TGTGCCAGCAGCTTACCTAATAGAAACACCATATATTTT
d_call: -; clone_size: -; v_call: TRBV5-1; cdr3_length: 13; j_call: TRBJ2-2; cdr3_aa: CASSLEGTGELFF; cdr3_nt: TGCGCCAGCAGCTTGGAGGGTACCGGGGAGCTGTTTTTT
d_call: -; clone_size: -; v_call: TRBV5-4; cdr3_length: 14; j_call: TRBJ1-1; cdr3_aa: CASSLDAMMAEAFF; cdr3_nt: TGTGCCAGCAGCTTGGACGCAATGATGGCTGAAGCTTTCTTT
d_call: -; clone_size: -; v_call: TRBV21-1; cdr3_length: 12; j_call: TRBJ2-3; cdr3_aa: CASSLRLDTQYF; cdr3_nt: TGTGCCAGCAGCCTTCGACTCGATACGCAGTATTTT
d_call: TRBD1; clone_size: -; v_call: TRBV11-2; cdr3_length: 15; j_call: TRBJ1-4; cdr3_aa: CASSIGQGVKEKLFF; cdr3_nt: TGTGCCAGCAGCATAGGACAGGGGGTTAAGGAAAAACTGTTTTTT
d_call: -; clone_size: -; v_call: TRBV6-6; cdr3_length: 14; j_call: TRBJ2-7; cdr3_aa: CASIEEAGSYEQYF; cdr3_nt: TGTGCCAGCATCGAGGAGGCGGGCTCCTACGAGCAGTACTTC
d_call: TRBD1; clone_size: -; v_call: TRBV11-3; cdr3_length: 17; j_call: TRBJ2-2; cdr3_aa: CASSLALDRANTGELFF; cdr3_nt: TGTGCCAGCAGCTTAGCCCTGGACAGGGCGAACACCGGGGAGCTGTTTTTT
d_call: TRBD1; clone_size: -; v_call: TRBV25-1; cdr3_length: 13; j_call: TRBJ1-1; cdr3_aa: CASSRQGGTEAFF; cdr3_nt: TGTGCCAGCAGTCGACAGGGAGGCACTGAAGCTTTCTTT
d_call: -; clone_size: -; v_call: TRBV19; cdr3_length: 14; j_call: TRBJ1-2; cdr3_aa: CASSIGVAAYGYTF; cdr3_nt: TGTGCCAGTAGTATCGGCGTAGCGGCCTATGGCTACACCTTC
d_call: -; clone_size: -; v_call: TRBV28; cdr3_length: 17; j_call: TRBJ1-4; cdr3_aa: CASSVGEAGATNEKLFF; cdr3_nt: TGTGCCAGCAGCGTAGGTGAGGCGGGGGCAACTAATGAAAAACTGTTTTTT
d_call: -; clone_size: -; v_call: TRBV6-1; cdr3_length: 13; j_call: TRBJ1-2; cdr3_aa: CASTADPNYGYTF; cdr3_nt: TGTGCCAGCACCGCAGACCCAAACTATGGCTACACCTTC
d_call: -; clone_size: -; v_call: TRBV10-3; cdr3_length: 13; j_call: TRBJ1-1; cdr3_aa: CAISADTNTEAFF; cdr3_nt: TGTGCCATCAGTGCCGACACGAACACTGAAGCTTTCTTT
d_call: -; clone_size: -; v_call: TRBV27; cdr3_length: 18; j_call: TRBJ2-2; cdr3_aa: CASSFRQNHEQNTGELFF; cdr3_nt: TGTGCCAGCAGTTTTAGACAGAATCACGAACAGAACACCGGGGAGCTGTTTTTT
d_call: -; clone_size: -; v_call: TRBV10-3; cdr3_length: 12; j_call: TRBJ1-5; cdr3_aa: CAISEGNQPQHF; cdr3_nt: TGTGCCATCAGTGAAGGGAATCAGCCCCAGCATTTT
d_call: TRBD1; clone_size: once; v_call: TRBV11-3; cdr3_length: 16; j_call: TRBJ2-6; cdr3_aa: CASSQGTASGANVLTF; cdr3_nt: TGTGCCAGCAGCCAAGGGACAGCCTCTGGGGCCAACGTCCTGACTTTC
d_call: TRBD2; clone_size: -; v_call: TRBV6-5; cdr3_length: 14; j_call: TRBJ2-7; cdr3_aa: CASSGLAGRYEQYF; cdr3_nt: TGTGCCAGCAGCGGACTAGCGGGACGGTACGAGCAGTACTTC
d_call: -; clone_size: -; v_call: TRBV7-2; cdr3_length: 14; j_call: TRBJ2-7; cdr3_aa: CASSSLVGDYEQYF; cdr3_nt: TGTGCCAGCAGCTCCCTAGTTGGTGACTACGAGCAGTACTTC
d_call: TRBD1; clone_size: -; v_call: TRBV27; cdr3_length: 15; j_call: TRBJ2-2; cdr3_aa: CASSSRTGYTGELFF; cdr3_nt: TGTGCCAGCAGTTCCCGGACAGGGTACACCGGGGAGCTGTTTTTT
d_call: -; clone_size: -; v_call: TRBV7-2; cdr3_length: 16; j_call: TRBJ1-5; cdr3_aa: CASSPQGRLSNQPQHF; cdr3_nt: TGTGCCAGCAGCCCCCAGGGGCGGCTTAGCAATCAGCCCCAGCATTTT
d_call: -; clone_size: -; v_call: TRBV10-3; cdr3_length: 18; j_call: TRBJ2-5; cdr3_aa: CAISDLREGQVTRETQYF; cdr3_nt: TGTGCCATCAGTGACCTTAGGGAGGGACAGGTAACGAGGGAGACCCAGTACTTC
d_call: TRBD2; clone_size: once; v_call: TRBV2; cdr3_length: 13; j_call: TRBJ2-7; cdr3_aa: CASSGVAGDEQYF; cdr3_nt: TGTGCCAGCAGTGGAGTAGCGGGTGACGAGCAGTACTTC
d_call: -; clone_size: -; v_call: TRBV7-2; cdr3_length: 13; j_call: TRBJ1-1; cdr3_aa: CASRLTGNTEAFF; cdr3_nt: TGTGCCAGCAGGTTGACAGGAAACACTGAAGCTTTCTTT
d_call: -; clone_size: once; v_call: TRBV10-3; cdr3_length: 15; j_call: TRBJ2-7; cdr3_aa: CAISELKNPPYEQYF; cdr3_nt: TGTGCCATCAGTGAGTTAAAGAACCCTCCCTACGAGCAGTACTTC
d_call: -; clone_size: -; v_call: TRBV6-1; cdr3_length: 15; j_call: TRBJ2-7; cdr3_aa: CASSEMRQPSYEQYF; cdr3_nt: TGTGCCAGCAGTGAAATGAGGCAGCCCAGCTACGAGCAGTACTTC
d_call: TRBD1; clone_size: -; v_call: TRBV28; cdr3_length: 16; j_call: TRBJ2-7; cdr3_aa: CASSLGDRGPIYEQYF; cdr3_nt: TGTGCCAGCAGTTTAGGGGACAGGGGGCCGATCTACGAGCAGTACTTC
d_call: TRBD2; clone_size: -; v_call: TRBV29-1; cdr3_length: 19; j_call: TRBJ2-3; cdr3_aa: CSVAGKGGGLAGLTDTQYF; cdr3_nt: TGCAGCGTTGCCGGGAAGGGAGGTGGCCTAGCGGGACTCACAGATACGCAGTATTTT
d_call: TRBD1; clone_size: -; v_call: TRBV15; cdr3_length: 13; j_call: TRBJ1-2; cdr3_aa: CATSIRTGQGYTF; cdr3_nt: TGTGCCACCAGCATTAGGACAGGGCAAGGCTACACCTTC